The sequence of this TCR beta chain was determined in a study of OX40 agonist ivuxolimab in advanced cancers. About the study: Those enrolled were approximately 78% male, with a mean age of around 58 years and ages from about 20 to 80.

Study-level points and caveats: Partial responders at 0.1-3.0 mg/kg had among the lowest clonal expansion. Clonal expansion from baseline to week 6 occurred in both CD4+ and CD8+ T cells. In CD8+ T cells, expanded clones were on average more numerous than in CD4+.

This clone was picked up a small number of times. Its target is not known. Trimming pared 3 bases from V and 0 bases from J, leaving 14 bases between. The CDR3 consists of 16 residues. Per germline, CDR1 KGHSH and CDR2 LQKENI. Sequencing used immunoSEQ multiplex PCR; TCRdb keeps in-frame clones, though not all of them. The sample shows over 70,000 clones, 75% to 90% of them seen only once. The chain links TRBV18 to TRBJ2-5; the D gene is possibly TRBD1 (6 bases). This clonotype was sampled from an adult with an advanced solid tumor such as melanoma, head and neck, liver or kidney cancer. The material was CD4+ or CD8+ T cells sorted from blood, obtained in a trial of the OX40 agonist ivuxolimab. The CDR3 DNA is TGTGCCAGCTCACCCCGCCCCGGGACACACCAAGAGACCCAGTACTTC. Amino acid sequence: CASSPRPGTHQETQYF.